This TCR beta chain was sequenced during a study of T cell responses to AZD1222 COVID-19 vaccine. Whole-study findings and limits: Spike-specific TCR breadth and depth were elevated following two AZD1222 doses.

With respect to this clone: No antigen is known for it.

Assay used: immunoSEQ multiplex PCR; TCRdb lists only in-frame clones, some missing. Of around 140,000 clones in the sample, around 94% were seen once. With V trimmed by 7 bases and J by 5 bases, 7 bases remained unmatched. This CDR3 contains 13 residues. CDR1 is LNHDA and CDR2 is SQIVND in the germline V gene (reference sequence). This receptor was obtained from an adult who had recovered from COVID-19. The sample in question was peripheral blood, obtained after recovery from COVID-19. J is TRBJ1-1 and V is TRBV19; 7 bases are shared with TRBD1. The CDR3 reads CASTYDRATEAFF. In nucleotides, the CDR3 is TGTGCCAGTACCTACGACAGGGCGACTGAAGCTTTCTTT.